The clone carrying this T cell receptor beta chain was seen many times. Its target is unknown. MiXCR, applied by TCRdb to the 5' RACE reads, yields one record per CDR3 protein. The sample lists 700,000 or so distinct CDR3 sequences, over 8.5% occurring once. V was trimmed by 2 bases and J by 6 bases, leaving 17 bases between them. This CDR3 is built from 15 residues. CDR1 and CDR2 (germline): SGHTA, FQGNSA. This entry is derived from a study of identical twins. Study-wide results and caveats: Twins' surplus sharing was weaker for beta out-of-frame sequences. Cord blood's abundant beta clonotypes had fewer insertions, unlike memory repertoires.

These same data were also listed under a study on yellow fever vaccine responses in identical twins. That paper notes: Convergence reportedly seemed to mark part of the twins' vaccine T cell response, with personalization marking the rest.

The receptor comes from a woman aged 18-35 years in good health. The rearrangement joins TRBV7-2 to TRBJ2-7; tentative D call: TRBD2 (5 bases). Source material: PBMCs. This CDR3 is CASSLLRVASGEQYF. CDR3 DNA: TGTGCCAGCAGCTTACTGAGGGTAGCAAGCGGCGAGCAGTACTTC.